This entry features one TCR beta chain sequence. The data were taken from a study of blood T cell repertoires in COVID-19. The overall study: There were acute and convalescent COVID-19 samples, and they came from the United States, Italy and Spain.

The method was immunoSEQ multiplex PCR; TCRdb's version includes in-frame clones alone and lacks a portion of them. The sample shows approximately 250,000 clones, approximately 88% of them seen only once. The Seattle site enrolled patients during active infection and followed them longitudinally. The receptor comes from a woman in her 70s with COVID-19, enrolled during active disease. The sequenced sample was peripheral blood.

The CDR3 spells CAISDPGSGYTF. The CDR3 DNA reads TGTGCCATCAGTGACCCTGGCAGTGGCTACACCTTC. V usage is TRBV10-3 and J usage is TRBJ1-2; D not resolved. CDR1 and CDR2 from the germline V gene are ENHRY and SYGVKD. The CDR3 is made up of 12 amino acids. Trimming cost V 3 bases and J 7 bases, with 9 bases left between them.